This record covers a single T cell receptor beta chain. Libraries were prepared by immunoSEQ multiplex PCR; TCRdb keeps only in-frame clonotypes and omits some of them. The sample comprises approximately 100,000 clones, around 87% of which are singletons, and roughly 12% rests with the top ten. The sample belongs to a study of blood T cell repertoires in COVID-19. At the level of the study: T cells, B-cell-depleted T cells, or PBMCs provided the cDNA or gDNA that served as material.

This TCR came from a woman in her 30s with acute or convalescent COVID-19. Sequenced input: peripheral blood.

CDR3 loop: CASRPQGAGQPQHF. The CDR3 coding sequence is TGTGCCAGCAGACCACAGGGGGCCGGACAGCCCCAGCATTTT. The V call is TRBV2, the J call TRBJ1-5; 9 nucleotides line up with TRBD1. V shed 6 bases, J shed 7 bases, and the junction held 7 bases outside the gene matches. CDR3 length: 14 amino acids. Per the germline V gene, CDR1 is SNHLY and CDR2 is FYNNEI.